The entry below describes one T cell receptor (beta chain). The specificity of this receptor is unknown. No clone much larger than this one lies a single base away; base qualities are absent. V is reduced by 2 bases and J by 2 bases, leaving a spacing of 13 bases between them. The CDR3 measures 15 amino acids from cysteine to phenylalanine. Here the CDR3 DNA is all that survives: 45 bases in frame from base 1. CDR1 is given as SGHRS and CDR2 as YFSETQ, both from the germline V gene. The library was obtained by the immunoSEQ multiplex PCR assay. The original pipeline was this. A statistical classification framework was built for diagnosing cytomegalovirus status from the catalog of TCR beta chain sequences. TCRdb took this table from immuneACCESS and kept in-frame rearrangements with V and J called. Such tables lack part of the clones; where checked against another copy, unresolved V genes explain under half of the gap, and the rest is unexplained. V and J calls plus clone size are reproduced from that table; the DNA served to infer D and trimming. The sample table shows under 250,000 clones, and approximately 90% are seen once. Of the sample, less than 3% falls within the top ten clones.

The donors belonged to the validation cohort of over a hundred subjects, which was separate from the roughly 700-subject first cohort. These data belong to a study of cytomegalovirus exposure and HLA in healthy donors (dated by TCRdb to the late 2010s). Concerning the study at large: According to a later analysis, one platform produced both the 120 validation repertoires and the 720 or so repertoires of the first cohort. The aim of the study was to test whether cataloging public T cell receptors could identify signatures of past pathogen exposure. Along with the approximately 700-subject first cohort, a separate validation cohort of over 90 different subjects was used. High-throughput TCR immunosequencing, statistical association of individual TCRs with disease status, and machine learning were combined to predict cytomegalovirus infection status. The investigation overall reported the following: Across donors, most TCR sequences were observed very rarely, whereas some public TCRs were present in many individuals. The study listed 164 TCR beta chains as associated with cytomegalovirus. A few of the identified cytomegalovirus-associated TCR beta chains were confirmed in vitro to be specific for cytomegalovirus antigens. The authors suggested that the approach could potentially be generalized to other disease states and immunological phenotypes. The classifier was reported to diagnose cytomegalovirus status with high specificity and sensitivity in both the original cohort and the validation cohort. Of the cluster scores, about 94% were above 0 in a later analysis, which found that TCRs clustered in the first cohort also tended to co-occur in the 120 or so validation repertoires. All 130 or so repertoires were used to score co-occurrence in the validation cohort in a later analysis, because that analysis had no HLA typing for the cohort.

The clonotype originates from a man aged 18 to 30 in good health and CMV-seronegative. Here the chain combines TRBV5-1 and TRBJ2-5, and possibly TRBD2, on 6 matching bases. What was sequenced was PBMCs. The CDR3 is CASSFNRGFQETQYF. The DNA sequence follows: TGCGCCAGCAGCTTCAACCGGGGGTTTCAAGAGACCCAGTACTTC.